The rows below give T cell receptor beta chains drawn from one sample of a study of T cell clonotyping in hematopoietic cell transplantation. The protocol was immunoSEQ multiplex PCR, while the TCRdb copy is restricted to in-frame clones and leaves out a portion. Of about 41,000 clones listed, around 95% were seen once; the top ten hold about 1%. The sequencing sample was made of peripheral blood mononuclear cells. These receptors were taken from a man aged 30-40 years in good health. Some clones in this sample may be carry-over from other donors' samples. Both conserved end residues are part of each CDR3. A D gene is named only where the DNA matches it firmly. Expanded clones get a size class; other rows say once, few or many, or leave the size out.

clone_size j_call v_call d_call cdr3_nt cdr3_aa
NA TRBJ1-1 TRBV29-1 NA TGCAGCGCGGGCCGGGGGGGCACTGAAGCTTTCTTT CSAGRGGTEAFF
NA TRBJ1-1 TRBV19 NA TGTGCCAGTGAGGTAACTGAAGCTTTCTTT CASEVTEAFF
once TRBJ1-4 TRBV6-6 NA TGTGCCAGCAGTTACTCGATCGATTTGATAAAACTGTTTTTT CASSYSIDLIKLFF
NA TRBJ2-1 TRBV10-3 NA TGTGCCATCAGTGAGTACAATGAGCAGTTCTTC CAISEYNEQFF
NA TRBJ1-1 TRBV19 NA TGTGCCAGTAGTCTCAGATCCGGACGGGAGAACACTGAAGCTTTCTTT CASSLRSGRENTEAFF
NA TRBJ2-1 TRBV12-5 NA TGTGCTAGTGGTACGGTCTTTGACGGCAACTCCTACAATGAGCAGTTCTTC CASGTVFDGNSYNEQFF
NA TRBJ1-1 TRBV7-6 NA TGTGCCAGCAGCAAGGGACGGAACACTGAAGCTTTCTTT CASSKGRNTEAFF
NA TRBJ1-2 TRBV4-1 NA TGCGCCAGCAGCCAAGTGGGTAAGCGGACAGTCTGGGGCTACACCTTC CASSQVGKRTVWGYTF
NA TRBJ1-1 TRBV9 NA TGTGCCAGCAGCGTAGGTTTGGGGCGAACTGAAGCTTTCTTT CASSVGLGRTEAFF
NA TRBJ2-5 TRBV7-9 TRBD1 TGTGCCAGCACCGCCGGGACAGGGGGAGAGACCCAGTACTTC CASTAGTGGETQYF
NA TRBJ2-7 TRBV27 TRBD2 TGTGCCAGCAGTCCGTTGGGACTAGCAGTCTCCGAGCAGTACTTC CASSPLGLAVSEQYF
NA TRBJ1-2 TRBV2 NA TGTGCCAGCAGTGAAGTCCCGGGGGGGGCTGGCTACACCTTC CASSEVPGGAGYTF
NA TRBJ1-4 TRBV25-1 NA TGTGCCAGCAGTGATTCTGCGGGGGTCGGGGTTGGGGAAAAACTGTTTTTT CASSDSAGVGVGEKLFF
NA TRBJ1-2 TRBV5-1 TRBD1 TGCGCCAGCAGCTTGAGGCAGGGGGTTAACTATGGCTACACCTTC CASSLRQGVNYGYTF
NA TRBJ2-7 TRBV4-1 TRBD2 TGCGCCAGCAGCCAAGGGGGACTAGCGGGAGGCGGAAGCTCCTACGAGCAGTACTTC CASSQGGLAGGGSSYEQYF
few TRBJ2-3 TRBV19 NA TGTGCCAGTAGTATTGGGATTTCTAGCACAGATACGCAGTATTTT CASSIGISSTDTQYF
NA TRBJ2-5 TRBV27 TRBD2 TGTGCCAGCAGTTTTGGGACTAGCGGGATAGTTCGACAAGAGACCCAGTACTTC CASSFGTSGIVRQETQYF
NA TRBJ2-7 TRBV9 NA TGTGCCAGCAGCGTAGCTGGGGGGATCGAGCAGTACTTC CASSVAGGIEQYF
NA TRBJ2-2 TRBV7-9 TRBD2 TGTGCCAGCAGCCCATACCTAGCGGGAGGGAACACCGGGGAGCTGTTTTTT CASSPYLAGGNTGELFF
NA TRBJ1-4 TRBV23-1 NA TGCGCCAGCAGTCCTGGGGGGAGGGGTGAAAAACTGTTTTTT CASSPGGRGEKLFF
few TRBJ2-3 TRBV7-7 NA TGTGCTAGCAGCCCACTTAGGGGGCCACTAGCGGATTTAAATACGCAGTATTTT CASSPLRGPLADLNTQYF
NA TRBJ1-2 TRBV9 NA TGTGCCAGCAGCTCAGGAGGAGGCAGGGACTATGGCTACACCTTC CASSSGGGRDYGYTF
NA TRBJ2-7 TRBV6-5 TRBD1 TGTGCCAGCAGTCGGGGACAGTTAGCCGTGCAGTACTTC CASSRGQLAVQYF
NA TRBJ2-2 TRBV5-1 TRBD2 TGCGCCAGCAGCTTGGAAGCGACTAGCGAGGTCGGGGAGCTGTTTTTT CASSLEATSEVGELFF
NA TRBJ2-7 TRBV19 NA TGTGCCAGTAGTATAACGGCAGGGCCCTACGAGCAGTACTTC CASSITAGPYEQYF
NA TRBJ2-7 TRBV2 NA TGTGCCAGCAGTGACAGAGTAACCTACGAGCAGTACTTC CASSDRVTYEQYF
NA TRBJ1-6 TRBV5-6 NA TGTGCCAGCAGCCCAACTGACAGTCTAAATTCACCCCTCCACTTT CASSPTDSLNSPLHF
NA TRBJ2-3 TRBV4-1 NA TGCGCCTCGGGGACATACGTTAGCACAGATACGCAGTATTTT CASGTYVSTDTQYF
NA TRBJ1-1 TRBV11-3 NA TGTGCCAGCAGCTTAGGTCAGGGTACTGAAGCTTTCTTT CASSLGQGTEAFF
NA TRBJ2-7 TRBV19 TRBD2 TGTGCCAGTAGTATAGGGCTAGCGGGGATCTACGAGCAGTACTTC CASSIGLAGIYEQYF
NA TRBJ2-5 TRBV13 TRBD2 TGTGCCAGCAGCTTATTTCGGACTAGTGGCGAAGAGACCCAGTACTTC CASSLFRTSGEETQYF
NA TRBJ2-1 TRBV7-2 TRBD2 TGTGCCAGCAGCGCCCCACTAGCGGGTGCATACAATGAGCAGTTCTTC CASSAPLAGAYNEQFF